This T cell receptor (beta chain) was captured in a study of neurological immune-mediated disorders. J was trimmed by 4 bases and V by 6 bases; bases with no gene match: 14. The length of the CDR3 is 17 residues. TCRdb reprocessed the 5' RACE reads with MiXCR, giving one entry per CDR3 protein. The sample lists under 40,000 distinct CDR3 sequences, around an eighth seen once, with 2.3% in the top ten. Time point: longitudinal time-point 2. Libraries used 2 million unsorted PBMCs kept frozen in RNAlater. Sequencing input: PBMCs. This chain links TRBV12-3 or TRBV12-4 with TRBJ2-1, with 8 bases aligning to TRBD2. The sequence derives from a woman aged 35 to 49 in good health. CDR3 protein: CASSPLVAGSSYNEQFF. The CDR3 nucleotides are TGTGCCAGCAGCCCACTGGTAGCGGGGTCCTCTTACAATGAGCAGTTCTTC.